The 26 T cell receptor beta chains below all came from one sample that was sequenced in a study of T cell responses to AZD1222 COVID-19 vaccine. Here immunoSEQ multiplex PCR was the method, and the copy in TCRdb shows in-frame clones only, minus some. The sample carries 240,000 or so clones, over 85% recorded once. The sample was peripheral blood, taken on day 0 of AZD1222 vaccination. Receptors were obtained from an adult in good health.

The rearrangement uses TRBV5-1 and TRBJ2-7; a possible D gene is TRBD1 (5 bases). V was shortened by 3 bases and J by 3 bases, with 13 bases between the two germline ends. CDR1 and CDR2 from the germline V gene are SGHRS and YFSETQ. CDR3 length: 14 residues. The CDR3, as DNA: TGCGCCAGCAGCTCGACAGCTACAAGCTACGAGCAGTACTTC. This codes for CASSSTATSYEQYF.

The genes are TRBV11-2 and TRBJ2-2, with 8 bases matching TRBD1. CDR1 and CDR2 from the germline V gene are SGHAT and FQNNGV. The CDR3 contains 15 residues. V gave up 1 base and J gave up 6 bases; unmatched junction bases: 4. The CDR3 protein is CASSLAGGMPGELFF. In DNA, the CDR3 is TGTGCCAGCAGCTTAGCAGGGGGCATGCCCGGGGAGCTGTTTTTT.

The rearrangement joins TRBV28 to TRBJ2-7, with a possible D match to TRBD1 (5 bases). The CDR3 has 14 amino acids. The V end was cut by 4 bases, the J end by 3 bases, with 13 bases between. Per germline, CDR1 MDHEN and CDR2 SYDVKM. The CDR3 DNA is TGTGCCAGCAGTTCTTTTGGACAAAACTACGAGCAGTACTTC. The encoded protein is CASSSFGQNYEQYF.

The chain is built from TRBV19 and TRBJ2-3, with D possibly matching TRBD2 (6 bases). CDR1 is LNHDA and CDR2 is SQIVND in the germline V gene (reference sequence). V gave up 10 bases and J gave up 4 bases, with 24 bases separating them. The CDR3 has 16 amino acids. The CDR3 loop is CATRPAGGAWPDTQYF. CDR3 DNA: TGTGCCACCCGCCCCGCCGGCGGGGCCTGGCCAGATACGCAGTATTTT.

The chain employs TRBV12-3 or TRBV12-4 and TRBJ1-1, with D tentatively TRBD1 (5 bases). With 6 bases removed from V and 5 bases from J, the gap between germline ends came to 13 bases. This CDR3 is 13 amino acids long. The CDR3 nucleotides read TGTGCCAGCAGCAGCGCGGGGGGGACTGAAGCTTTCTTT. It encodes CASSSAGGTEAFF.

This chain connects TRBV7-2 to TRBJ2-2; D is ambiguous. V was shortened by 5 bases and J by 0 bases, with 10 bases between the two germline ends. Germline V gives CDR1 SGHTA, CDR2 FQGNSA. The length of the CDR3 is 15 residues. The DNA for the CDR3 is TGTGCCAGCAGCACCCGGACGGCGAACACCGGGGAGCTGTTTTTT. Translation: CASSTRTANTGELFF.

This clone was found once. The chain links TRBV6-2 or TRBV6-3 to TRBJ2-7, with 13 bases fitting TRBD2. The V and J ends lost 2 bases and 2 bases, in that order; junction bases with no gene match: 3. The CDR3 is 16 amino acids. Germline CDR1 and CDR2: MNHEY and SVGEGT. The CDR3 region is CASSYRLAGGTYEQYF. Here the CDR3 DNA reads TGTGCCAGCAGTTACCGACTAGCGGGGGGCACCTACGAGCAGTACTTC.

The chain recombines TRBV7-2 with TRBJ1-6, with D possibly TRBD1 on 5 matching bases. Germline lookup yields CDR1 SGHTA and CDR2 FQGNSA. The V gene lost 0 bases and the J gene lost 10 bases, with 19 bases spanning the gap. CDR3 size: 17 residues. CDR3 residues: CASSLASWQGLSSPLHF. The CDR3 nucleotides are TGTGCCAGCAGCTTAGCCAGTTGGCAGGGACTATCGTCACCCCTCCACTTT.

J is TRBJ2-1 and V is TRBV7-9, with a tentative D call TRBD2 (5 bases). V lost 2 bases, J lost 0 bases, and 14 bases lay in between. This CDR3 region has 17 residues. In germline, CDR1 is SEHNR, CDR2 FQNEAQ (reference sequence). In DNA, the CDR3 is TGTGCCAGCAGCTTACGGGTAGGTGGGAGCTCCTACAATGAGCAGTTCTTC. Translated, it gives CASSLRVGGSSYNEQFF.

The rearrangement joins TRBV19 to TRBJ1-6; D remains unclear. The CDR3 is 14 amino acids. In germline, CDR1 is LNHDA, CDR2 SQIVND (reference sequence). V dropped 3 bases and J dropped 8 bases, with 11 bases sitting between them. The CDR3 DNA reads as TGTGCCAGTAGTATCCGATCTCTGGATTCACCCCTCCACTTT. Its translation: CASSIRSLDSPLHF.

The V and J genes are TRBV7-3 and TRBJ2-3, with a tentative D call TRBD1 (6 bases). Trimming left V 5 bases short and J 6 bases short, with 12 bases between. The CDR3 covers 13 residues. Per germline, CDR1 SGHTA and CDR2 FQGTGA. CDR3 DNA sequence: TGTGCCAGCAGCCTCGGAAGGGGGGATACGCAGTATTTT. Translating it yields CASSLGRGDTQYF.

The chain uses TRBV29-1 and TRBJ2-5; 7 nucleotides match TRBD1. Germline V gene data show CDR1 as SQVTM and CDR2 as ANQGSEA. The CDR3 consists of 13 residues. V shed 4 bases, J shed 2 bases, and the junction held 4 bases outside the gene matches. CDR3 protein: CSVAGTAQETQYF. DNA for the CDR3: TGCAGCGTTGCGGGGACAGCGCAAGAGACCCAGTACTTC.

The V call is TRBV24-1, the J call TRBJ2-2; a weak D match, TRBD1 (6 bases). Germline lookup yields CDR1 KGHDR and CDR2 SFDVKD. V was clipped by 3 bases and J by 3 bases, with 13 bases between them. This CDR3 contains 16 residues. The CDR3 sequence is CATSDPRTADTGELFF. CDR3 DNA sequence: TGTGCCACCAGTGATCCTAGGACAGCGGACACCGGGGAGCTGTTTTTT.

The chain links TRBV7-2 to TRBJ1-5; D is uncertain. Per the germline V gene, CDR1 is SGHTA and CDR2 is FQGNSA. V shed 5 bases and J shed 3 bases, with 14 bases lying between them. This CDR3 has 15 residues. The CDR3 DNA follows: TGTGCCAGCAGCCCCAACGACGGTTACAATCAGCCCCAGCATTTT. Translating it yields CASSPNDGYNQPQHF.

The chain joins TRBV28 to TRBJ2-7, with 8 bases matching TRBD1. Germline values: CDR1 MDHEN, CDR2 SYDVKM. The CDR3 runs to 15 residues. V shed 3 bases and J 0 bases; nucleotides not matched to a gene: 4. In DNA form, the CDR3 reads TGTGCCAGCAGTTTTCTCGGGACAGGCTCCTACGAGCAGTACTTC. This gives the protein CASSFLGTGSYEQYF.

J is TRBJ2-7 and V is TRBV9; a possible D gene is TRBD2 (5 bases). V was pared by 0 bases and J by 6 bases, with 10 bases between. The CDR3 length is 13 residues. Germline V gene lookup returns CDR1 SGDLS and CDR2 YYNGEE. The DNA for the CDR3 is TGTGCCAGCAGCGTAGCTGCGGGCTCCGAGCAGTACTTC. Protein product: CASSVAAGSEQYF.

The rearrangement uses TRBV9 and TRBJ2-1; 10 nucleotides line up with TRBD1. Looked up from germline, CDR1 is SGDLS and CDR2 is YYNGEE. The CDR3 is 15 amino acids. The V and J ends lost 1 base and 10 bases, in that order; junction bases with no gene match: 8. CDR3 sequence (DNA): TGTGCCAGCAGCGTAAGGACAGGGGGATCAAGGGAGCAGTTCTTC. Amino acids: CASSVRTGGSREQFF.

Details on this clone: The same CDR3 is also encoded by other DNA sequences in this sample. V gene TRBV7-2 combines with J gene TRBJ2-7; no clear D gene. The CDR3 sequence is 11 residues long. V lost 5 bases and J lost 0, with 2 bases in between. Germline values: CDR1 SGHTA, CDR2 FQGNSA. CDR3 nucleotide sequence: TGTGCCAGCAGCCTCTCCTACGAGCAGTACTTC. The encoded protein is CASSLSYEQYF.

This sequence joins TRBV2 and TRBJ2-2; D not resolved. Germline lookup yields CDR1 SNHLY and CDR2 FYNNEI. This CDR3 has 13 amino acids. Deletions cut 8 bases from V and 1 base from J, with 8 bases between. The CDR3 region is CASERQNTGELFF. The DNA of the CDR3 is TGTGCCAGCGAAAGGCAGAACACCGGGGAGCTGTTTTTT.

V is TRBV3-1 (or the pseudogene TRBV3-2) and J is TRBJ2-7; TRBD2 aligns across 7 bases. The V and J ends lost 1 base and 6 bases, in that order; junction bases with no gene match: 0. The V gene's germline CDR1 is LGHDT and CDR2 YNNKEL (reference sequence). The CDR3 extends over 12 amino acids. CDR3 in DNA: TGTGCCAGCAGCCAAGGGGGGGGCGAGCAGTACTTC. This translates into CASSQGGGEQYF.

This clone was seen just once. The V call is TRBV6-6, the J call TRBJ1-5; D is uncertain. The length of the CDR3 is 15 residues. Trimming left V 6 bases short and J 0 bases short, with 12 bases between. The germline CDR1 and CDR2 sequences are MNHNY and SVGAGI (reference sequence). As DNA, the CDR3 is TGTGCCAGCAGCCTCGAACATAATAGCAATCAGCCCCAGCATTTT. Its protein product is CASSLEHNSNQPQHF.

This rearrangement joins TRBV11-2 to TRBJ2-1; D is perhaps TRBD2 (5 bases). V was trimmed by 5 bases and J by 5 bases, leaving 16 bases between them. Germline CDR1 is SGHAT and CDR2 is FQNNGV. The CDR3 is 15 amino acids. CDR3 region: CASSPITGKNNEQFF. The CDR3 nucleotides are TGTGCCAGCAGCCCCATCACCGGGAAAAACAATGAGCAGTTCTTC.

This clone appeared a single time. The rearrangement uses TRBV6-6 and TRBJ1-1, with D maybe TRBD1 (6 bases). The germline V gene has CDR1 MNHNY and CDR2 SVGAGI (reference sequence). The CDR3 is made up of 15 amino acids. Trimming shortened V by 7 bases and J by 2 bases, and 17 bases separated the two germline ends. The CDR3 DNA follows: TGTGCCAGCACTTCCCCAGGGGAGGTAAACACTGAAGCTTTCTTT. This translates into CASTSPGEVNTEAFF.

This chain joins TRBV5-4 and TRBJ2-2; D is unresolved. V was clipped by 4 bases and J by 7 bases, with 8 bases between them. CDR3 length: 12 residues. Germline values: CDR1 SGHNT, CDR2 YYREEE (reference sequence). The DNA of the CDR3 is TGTGCCAGCAGCGCGAGAGGCGGGGAGCTGTTTTTT. It yields the protein CASSARGGELFF.

In this sample, this clone turned up once. The rearrangement links TRBV28 to TRBJ2-7; no firm D call. V lost 5 bases and J 4 bases, leaving 15 bases between the germline ends. The germline CDR1 and CDR2 sequences are MDHEN and SYDVKM. The CDR3 consists of 14 residues. CDR3 DNA: TGTGCCAGCAGTCGACCGGGCCCCCGGTACGAGCAGTACTTC. This gives the protein CASSRPGPRYEQYF. The full variable domain, rest sourced from reference TRBV28 and TRBJ2-7, is DVKVTQSSRYLVKRTGEKVFLECVQDMDHENMFWYRQDPGLGLRLIYFSYDVKMKEKGDIPEGYSVSREKKERFSLILESASTNQTSMYLCASSRPGPRYEQYFGPGTRLTVT.

This chain uses TRBV11-2 with TRBJ2-3, with D perhaps TRBD2 (6 bases). The CDR3 has 14 amino acids. Germline CDR1 is SGHAT and CDR2 is FQNNGV. V lost 0 bases and J lost 5, with 9 bases in between. The chain's CDR3 is CASSLEGGVDTQYF. In DNA form, the CDR3 reads TGTGCCAGCAGCTTAGAAGGAGGGGTAGATACGCAGTATTTT.